This T cell receptor (beta chain) emerged from a study of blood T cell repertoires in COVID-19. Study in general: Sites in the United States, Italy and Spain provided acute and convalescent COVID-19 samples.

TCRdb's table, derived via immunoSEQ multiplex PCR, lists solely in-frame clones and lacks some. The sample shows some 260,000 clones, roughly 80% of them seen only once. The ends lost 2 bases at V and 2 bases at J; junction bases unmatched: 7. This CDR3 spans 17 amino acids. From germline, CDR1 is KGHSH and CDR2 LQKENI. V and J are TRBV18 and TRBJ2-2; 8 bases map to TRBD1. The origin of this receptor is a man older than 75 with acute or convalescent COVID-19. Material for sequencing was peripheral blood. The CDR3 DNA follows: TGTGCCAGCTCACCAGACAGGGGCGTCCTTAACACCGGGGAGCTGTTTTTT. Protein sequence: CASSPDRGVLNTGELFF. The full variable domain, rest sourced from reference TRBV18 and TRBJ2-2, is NAGVMQNPRHLVRRRGQEARLRCSPMKGHSHVYWYRQLPEEGLKFMVYLQKENIIDESGMPKERFSAEFPKEGPSILRIQQVVRGDSAAYFCASSPDRGVLNTGELFFGEGSRLTVL.